This section outlines one T cell receptor (beta chain) sequence together with its context. The data are from a study of regulatory T cells in long-lasting Graves disease. Study at large: Less than 3 months of antithyroid drugs had been taken by newly diagnosed Graves' patients.

There are 17 residues in the CDR3. V lost 0 bases and J lost 3; bases outside the gene matches: 9. Time point reported: newly diagnosed GD, antithyroid drugs for less than 3 months. After RNA was extracted from PBMCs, the TCR library was made from it. It was an endocrinology department in Xi'an, China, that provided the patients. From each patient, about 8.1 milliliters of peripheral blood was drawn and collected into an EDTA anticoagulant tube. Arm-PCR of CDR3 regions with iRepertoire HTBI primers generated TCR beta libraries. TCRdb reprocessed the multiplex PCR reads with MiXCR, giving one entry per CDR3 protein. This table holds roughly 610,000 distinct CDR3 sequences, about 16% found once. In addition, the sample was reused for a study of T cells in Graves' hyperthyroidism and ophthalmopathy. That source adds: HTBI primers were employed in a first-round RT-PCR of the TCR CDR3.

The chain couples TRBV12-3 or TRBV12-4 to TRBJ2-3, with TRBD2 matching over 7 bases. The specimen comprised peripheral blood mononuclear cells (PBMCs), sampled at new diagnosis, from a patient treated with antithyroid drugs. This clonotype was obtained from a woman younger than 45 with Graves disease. CDR3 sequence (DNA): TGTGCCAGCAGTTTAGCGCTCGAGCGGGACCGAACAGATACGCAGTATTTT. Protein sequence: CASSLALERDRTDTQYF.